What follows is one T cell receptor beta chain and its context. The table lists this clonotype with many counts. There is no known antigen for this receptor. Base qualities are not at hand, and no much larger clone is one base apart. From a lookup of the germline V gene (reference sequence), CDR1 and CDR2 are DFQATT and SNEGSKA. CDR3 length: 16 amino acids, cysteine to phenylalanine. Only the CDR3 region is kept as DNA, spanning 48 bases read in frame from base 1. Trimming takes 1 base from V and 4 bases from J, and the germline ends sit 20 bases apart. The ophthalmopathy patients had moderately to severely active disease, with a Clinical Activity Score of 3 or higher, a NOSPECS grade of 4 or higher, and a disease duration of less than 3 months. Patients with other autoimmune diseases, uncontrolled infections, pregnancy or lactation were excluded. Clinical symptoms, serum thyroxine, TRAb, thyroid ultrasound and orbital computed tomography formed the basis of the diagnosis. PBMCs were isolated from 7.5 to 10 ml of fresh peripheral blood by Ficoll-Paque density gradient centrifugation. Total RNA was extracted using Trizol reagent, and RNA quality was checked on an Agilent 2100 Bioanalyzer.

For repertoire sequencing, TCR beta CDR3 regions were amplified from RNA transcripts. The first round of RT-PCR was done with HTBI primers and the Qiagen OneStep RT-PCR kit, and was followed by a second round of multiplex PCR, then size selection and purification. Libraries were sequenced on an Illumina HiSeq2000 using paired-end 100 bp reads. Processing in the source paper ran as follows. Reads were processed with SOAPnuke, discarding reads with adapters, uncalled bases, mean Phred below 15, or no exact constant-primer or identifier match. COPE v1.2.5 was used to merge high-quality paired reads. Each unique nucleotide sequence was treated as a clonotype, and MiTCR v1.1 was used to align the clonotypes to the IMGT TRB V, D and J references. The analysis was limited to V-J combinations with a frequency above 0.0001, which together covered approximately 99% of repertoires. For each V-J combination, a TCR clonal expansion and chaos score was defined as the ratio of F50 clonal expansion to chaos observed in the TCRdist matrix. Welch's t-statistics and random forest were used to reduce the features to about twelve V-J combinations, which were then used as input to a naive Bayes classifier. The similarity between thyroid and blood repertoires was quantified using the Morisita-Horn index. TCRdb reran the public reads through fastp at Q25 and MiXCR, keeping productive beta chains. For every CDR3 protein sequence, its rows merge into one entry that carries the most common genes and DNA. Here the V and J calls rest on TCRdb's processing, not on the authors' analysis. The sample table lists 200,000 to 250,000 distinct CDR3 sequences, under 25% of them with a count of one. The ten largest clones capture around 45% of the sample.

The sample is drawn from a study of Graves' ophthalmopathy and Graves' hyperthyroidism listed by TCRdb under 2018. With respect to the entire study: Peripheral blood was collected at initial diagnosis, prior to any treatment. A discovery set of 95 to 100 patients (43 ophthalmopathy, 57 stable hyperthyroidism) was enrolled to explore V-J signatures distinguishing ophthalmopathy from hyperthyroidism. In five or six hyperthyroidism patients, the T-cell repertoire of thyroid tissue was compared with the T-cell repertoire of blood. For training and testing, the 80 to 100 patients in the discovery cohort were randomly divided in a 7:3 ratio. In total, approximately 140 blood samples were TCR-sequenced: 40 to 45 ophthalmopathy, some 75 hyperthyroidism and 17 hyperthyroidism-to-ophthalmopathy patients. Following sampling, methimazole starting at 30 mg daily was administered to hyperthyroidism patients, and high-dose intravenous methylprednisolone was administered to ophthalmopathy patients. The study used TCR beta repertoire signatures to distinguish Graves' ophthalmopathy from Graves' hyperthyroidism and to predict progression to ophthalmopathy. The independent validation cohort included approximately 19 hyperthyroidism patients plus 17 patients who later progressed from hyperthyroidism to ophthalmopathy. Overall study results and their limits: In cross-validation, the 13-signature model distinguished ophthalmopathy from stable hyperthyroidism with approximately 88% sensitivity and about 84% specificity, and in the test set the corresponding values were approximately 80% and 68%. In validation, the model predicted ophthalmopathy progression with about 71% sensitivity and roughly 72% specificity; some 13 predicted patients were CT-confirmed with GO in a median of approximately six months. Most of the expanded thyroid clonotypes with a frequency above 0.001 were also detected in blood, and it was suggested that the thyroid immune response may be reflected by blood repertoires. No statistical method was used to predetermine the sample size, and group allocation was not hidden from the investigators.

Sequencing was performed on peripheral blood. The chain couples TRBV20-1 to TRBJ2-7, and TRBD1 may be the D gene, going by 6 matching bases. This clonotype was obtained from a woman in her forties or fifties with Graves' ophthalmopathy. Donor details come from another sample of the same person, matched by shared clones. The nucleotides are TGCAGTGCTAGAGCCCCTCCTGGGACAACGGCTTACGAGCAGTACTTC. The translation is CSARAPPGTTAYEQYF.